One TCR beta chain is described in this entry. This table comes from immunoSEQ multiplex PCR, and its TCRdb copy is limited to in-frame clones, with some not included. The sample holds 35,000 to 50,000 clones, 85% to 90% seen once. The CDR3 length is 13 residues. CDR1 is SGHNT, CDR2 YYREEE, per germline (reference sequence). Trimming removed 4 bases from V and 4 bases from J; junction bases left unmatched: 1. This record comes from a study of memory CD8 T cells in hepatitis C reinfection. The overall study: HCV reinfection: RNA-positive following two negative tests at least 60 days apart. Peak reinfection sampling occurred 3 to 8 weeks after detected reinfection.

The sample's time point: peak reinfection, 3 to 8 weeks after reinfection detection. The sorted cells went straight to TCR sequencing with no prior in vitro expansion. Sequenced material: naive CD8+ T cells sorted from blood. This chain uses TRBV5-4 with TRBJ1-1; 10 bases fit TRBD1. This clonotype was sampled from a man between 18 and 29 years old with hepatitis C virus infection. The DNA of the CDR3 is TGTGCCAGCAGCCGGGACAGGGGCACTGAAGCTTTCTTT. It is translated as CASSRDRGTEAFF.